These 22 T cell receptor beta chains were sequenced from one sample in a study of CD8 T cells in ankylosing spondylitis. TCRdb re-called the 5' RACE reads through MiXCR, storing one row per CDR3 protein. The sample includes 150,000 to 200,000 distinct CDR3 sequences, over 10% of them seen just once. The source material was blood, either unsorted or a sorted T cell fraction (not recorded which). Receptor source: a female donor with ankylosing spondylitis or in good health (not recorded which).

This clonotype came up many times. The chain combines TRBV12-3 or TRBV12-4 with TRBJ2-1; D perhaps matches TRBD2 (6 bases). The CDR3 runs to 12 residues. Deletions cut 6 bases from V and 7 bases from J, with 10 bases between. Here the CDR3 reads CASSFGGNEQFF. The CDR3 DNA follows: TGTGCCAGCAGCTTTGGAGGGAATGAGCAGTTCTTC.

The CDR3 DNA follows: TGTGCCAGCAGCTTAGGGGGGGGCATAACCGTCACAGATACGCAGTATTTT. As protein: CASSLGGGITVTDTQYF. The rearrangement uses TRBV7-2 and TRBJ2-3, with a tentative D call TRBD2 (7 bases). The CDR3 length is 17 residues. V was shortened by 1 base and J by 2 bases, with 16 bases between the two germline ends. CDR1 SGHTA and CDR2 FQGNSA come from the germline V gene.

This clonotype was detected many times. The chain links TRBV18 to TRBJ2-7; a weak D match, TRBD1 (5 bases). The CDR3 contains 14 residues. Trimming pared 1 base from V and 3 bases from J, leaving 10 bases between. Germline assignment: CDR1 KGHSH and CDR2 LQKENI. CDR3 bases: TGTGCCAGCTCACCACTCGCAGGGAACTACGAGCAGTACTTC. This encodes CASSPLAGNYEQYF.

This clonotype was recorded at least ten times. The J gene is TRBJ1-5, the V gene TRBV20-1, with D uncertain. The germline V and J ends were trimmed by 0 bases and 2 bases, with 8 bases remaining between them. CDR1 is DFQATT and CDR2 is SNEGSKA in the germline V gene (reference sequence). The CDR3 length is 14 residues. In nucleotides, the CDR3 is TGCAGTGCTAGAGATAACACAGGCAATCAGCCCCAGCATTTT. This gives the protein CSARDNTGNQPQHF.

This clonotype was detected ten times or more. The CDR3 here is CSGKIGTYEQYF. CDR3 coding DNA: TGCAGCGGAAAGATTGGGACCTACGAGCAGTACTTC. The chain carries TRBV29-1 and TRBJ2-7, with no clear D. The CDR3 totals 12 residues. Per the germline V gene, CDR1 is SQVTM and CDR2 is ANQGSEA. Trimming took 7 bases from V and 2 from J, leaving 12 bases between them.

A remark on this clonotype: A much bigger clone sits one base away, suggesting this may be a read error. Given the absence of the conserved phenylalanine or tryptophan at the CDR3 end, a read error is likely. V usage is TRBV7-8 and J usage is TRBJ1-3, with a possible D match to TRBD1 (6 bases). The ends were cut back, 4 bases at V and 0 bases at J, with 16 bases in the middle. Germline V lookup: CDR1 SGHVS, CDR2 FQNEAQ. The CDR3 runs to 17 residues. CDR3 in DNA: TGTGCCAGCAGCTCCAAGACAGGAACCTTCTCTGGAAACACCATATATCTT. This gives the protein CASSSKTGTFSGNTIYL.

This clonotype was counted at least ten times. The V and J genes are TRBV5-6 and TRBJ1-4; 7 bases fit TRBD1. V lost 4 bases and J lost 2; bases outside the gene matches: 5. Per the germline V gene, CDR1 is SGHDT and CDR2 is YYEEEE. The CDR3 has 15 residues. As DNA, the CDR3 is TGTGCCAGCAGCAAGTTGGGACAGACTAATGAAAAACTGTTTTTT. Translation: CASSKLGQTNEKLFF.

V and J are TRBV18 and TRBJ2-1; TRBD1 agrees at 9 bases. This CDR3 region has 15 residues. Germline V gene data show CDR1 as KGHSH and CDR2 as LQKENI. The V and J ends lost 6 bases and 7 bases, in that order; junction bases with no gene match: 10. The CDR3 protein is CASSQQGARGNEQFF. The CDR3 DNA is TGTGCCAGCTCGCAACAGGGGGCGCGAGGGAATGAGCAGTTCTTC.

This sequence joins TRBV27 and TRBJ2-2; 12 nucleotides match TRBD1. V shed 6 bases and J 6 bases; nucleotides not matched to a gene: 2. CDR1 and CDR2 from the germline V gene are MNHEY and SMNVEV (reference sequence). This CDR3 spans 14 amino acids. This CDR3 is CASSWDRGPGELFF. CDR3 bases: TGTGCCAGCAGCTGGGACAGGGGGCCCGGGGAGCTGTTTTTT.

The J gene is TRBJ2-1, the V gene TRBV7-2; tentatively, D is TRBD1 (6 bases). Between the trimmed V and J ends, which lost 6 bases and 10 bases, there was a span of 13 bases. This CDR3 has 12 amino acids. Looked up from germline, CDR1 is SGHTA and CDR2 is FQGNSA. CDR3 region: CASSHPGDEQFF. The CDR3 DNA is TGTGCCAGCAGTCACCCAGGGGACGAGCAGTTCTTC.

This clonotype was seen more than once but under ten times. The chain couples TRBV14 to TRBJ1-3; D remains unclear. Germline V lookup: CDR1 SGHDN, CDR2 FVKESK. The CDR3 has 14 amino acids. The V and J ends lost 4 bases and 0 bases respectively, with 7 bases between them. The CDR3 nucleotides are TGTGCCAGCAGCCTACCGGGCTCTGGAAACACCATATATTTT. Amino acid sequence: CASSLPGSGNTIYF.

Worth noting for this clonotype: A much larger clone differs from this one at a single base, so this may be a read error. The chain is built from TRBV7-6 and TRBJ2-5, with TRBD1 as a possible D gene (6 bases). CDR1 and CDR2 from the germline V gene are SGHVS and FNYEAQ. The V and J ends lost 5 bases and 2 bases respectively, with 9 bases between them. The CDR3 is made up of 13 amino acids. This chain's CDR3 is CASSTGHQETQYF. For the CDR3, the DNA is TGTGCCAGCAGCACGGGACATCAAGAGACCCAGTACTTC.

This clonotype showed up just a few times. CDR3 DNA: TGTGCCAGCAGCAAAGCCAATTCAGGGGGCCTATGGGGCTACACCTTC. Encoded protein: CASSKANSGGLWGYTF. The V and J genes are TRBV21-1 and TRBJ1-2; TRBD1 reflects the table's D call only, with no check against the DNA. TRBV21-1 is assigned pseudogene status. The CDR3 is made up of 16 amino acids.

The rearrangement links TRBV11-2 to TRBJ1-6, with D possibly TRBD1 on 5 matching bases. V dropped 5 bases and J dropped 5 bases, with 13 bases sitting between them. This CDR3 comprises 15 residues. Germline-derived CDR1 and CDR2 are SGHAT and FQNNGV. The CDR3 DNA sequence: TGTGCCAGCAGCCCCGTCCGGGGCGATAATTCACCCCTCCACTTT. This codes for CASSPVRGDNSPLHF.

The sample holds many counts of this clonotype. The genes are TRBV20-1 and TRBJ2-1, with D tentatively TRBD2 (7 bases). The CDR3 loop spans 14 amino acids. The germline V gene encodes CDR1 DFQATT and CDR2 SNEGSKA (reference sequence). Trimming removed 5 bases from V and 4 bases from J, with 15 bases in between. For the CDR3, the DNA is TGCAGTGCTGGGGGAAGGGGGGGGTACAATGAGCAGTTCTTC. It yields the protein CSAGGRGGYNEQFF.

This clonotype was picked up a small number of times. V gene TRBV6-1 combines with J gene TRBJ2-5; D unclear. The V end lost 5 bases, the J end lost 1 base, and 11 bases lay between the germline ends. Per germline, CDR1 MNHNS and CDR2 SASEGT. There are 14 residues in the CDR3. CDR3 amino acids: CASSRTVSQETQYF. DNA of the CDR3: TGTGCCAGCAGTCGGACGGTATCCCAAGAGACCCAGTACTTC.

This clonotype was recorded many times. The gene calls are TRBV10-3 and TRBJ1-2; D gene ambiguous. The germline V and J ends were trimmed by 6 bases and 4 bases, with 12 bases remaining between them. Germline assignment: CDR1 ENHRY and CDR2 SYGVKD. The CDR3 extends over 13 amino acids. The CDR3 sequence: CAIRGGAPYGYTF. CDR3 sequence (DNA): TGTGCCATCAGGGGAGGCGCACCCTATGGCTACACCTTC.

The chain carries TRBV27 and TRBJ1-1; D unresolved. Per the germline V gene, CDR1 is MNHEY and CDR2 is SMNVEV (reference sequence). The CDR3 is 14 amino acids. V shed 1 base and J shed 3 bases, with 9 bases lying between them. The CDR3: CASSLWEGYTEAFF. For the CDR3, the DNA is TGTGCCAGCAGTTTATGGGAGGGATACACTGAAGCTTTCTTT.

This clonotype was observed many times. The chain recombines TRBV11-3 with TRBJ2-1, with 9 bases identical to TRBD2. Germline values: CDR1 SGHNT, CDR2 YENEEA. V dropped 1 base and J dropped 0; count of bases not matched to a gene: 4. This CDR3 comprises 17 residues. The CDR3 loop reads CASSLVGSGSSYNEQFF. The CDR3 DNA reads as TGTGCCAGCAGCTTAGTCGGTAGCGGGAGCTCCTACAATGAGCAGTTCTTC. The variable domain in full, with the rest retrieved from reference TRBV11-3 and TRBJ2-1, is EAGVVQSPRYKIIEKKQPVAFWCNPISGHNTLYWYLQNLGQGPELLIRYENEEAVDDSQLPKDRFSAERLKGVDSTLKIQPAELGDSAVYLCASSLVGSGSSYNEQFFGPGTRLTVL.

This clonotype was recorded many times. The chain joins TRBV6-1 to TRBJ2-7; D may be TRBD2 (6 bases). This CDR3 contains 16 residues. Per the germline V gene, CDR1 is MNHNS and CDR2 is SASEGT. V shed 4 bases and J shed 0 bases, with 16 bases lying between them. DNA of the CDR3: TGTGCCAGCAGTGCCCCACGGGGGAAGAGCTCCTACGAGCAGTACTTC. It codes for CASSAPRGKSSYEQYF.

Remarks on this clonotype: A much larger clone lies one base from this, so it may be a read error. The J gene is TRBJ1-2, the V gene TRBV20-1, with D perhaps TRBD1 (5 bases). Trimming removed 7 bases from V and 1 base from J, with 13 bases in between. CDR1 and CDR2 from the germline V gene are DFQATT and SNEGSKA (reference sequence). This CDR3 is 13 amino acids long. In DNA form, the CDR3 reads TGCAGTGGTCGCTTGGGGGTTAACTATGGCTACACCTTC. It encodes CSGRLGVNYGYTF.

This clonotype has a count of ten or more. The rearrangement uses TRBV20-1 and TRBJ2-7; 9 nucleotides agree with TRBD2. Germline V gene lookup returns CDR1 DFQATT and CDR2 SNEGSKA (reference sequence). The CDR3 is 11 amino acids. The CDR3 nucleotides are TGCAGAGCGGGAGGTCCCTACGAGCAGTACTTC. Translating it yields CRAGGPYEQYF.